The present TCR beta chain was sequenced within a study of cytomegalovirus exposure and HLA in healthy donors. Across the whole study: A previous analysis identified around 120 million unique TCR beta sequences derived from some 200 million T cells. Regarding the study as a whole: HLA-A and HLA-B allele assignments for most subjects were reportedly predicted accurately using TCR beta sequences.

Worth noting for this clone: Its antigen is unknown.

This CDR3 has 14 residues. Germline CDR1 MNHNS, CDR2 SASEGT. Between the trimmed V and J ends, which lost 2 bases and 5 bases, there was a span of 10 bases. The PCR employed 60 Vbeta primers together with 13 Jbeta primers. Using immunoSEQ multiplex PCR, the repertoire was profiled, and TCRdb retains in-frame clones only, with some absent. This sample's table has approximately 190,000 clones. The sequence was collected from a young man in good health and CMV-seronegative. The genes are TRBV6-1 and TRBJ1-3; D is uncertain. Sequences were obtained from PBMCs. The CDR3 spells CASSELKERNTIYF. The CDR3 DNA reads as TGTGCCAGCAGTGAACTTAAGGAGCGAAACACCATATATTTT.